The T cell receptor beta chain under discussion was sequenced for a study of T cell responses to AZD1222 COVID-19 vaccine. The length of the CDR3 is 15 residues. V was trimmed by 1 base and J by 2 bases, leaving 14 bases between them. Germline V gives CDR1 GTSNPN, CDR2 SVGIG (reference sequence). A remark on this clone: Its antigen is undetermined.

Findings of the study overall: Donors in the cohort were predominantly white British and more often female, and clonal diversity was possibly underestimated.

Clones were sequenced by immunoSEQ multiplex PCR, and TCRdb holds only the in-frame ones, with some missing. Of approximately 110,000 clones detected, approximately 85% appear once; the ten largest clones hold 3.5% to 4.5%. The V call is TRBV30, the J call TRBJ1-2; D might be TRBD1 (5 bases). This TCR came from an adult who received the AZD1222 COVID-19 vaccine. This material consisted of peripheral blood, taken 28 days after the second AZD1222 dose. CDR3 sequence reads: CAWSGTGGYNYGYTF. CDR3 bases: TGTGCCTGGAGTGGAACGGGGGGGTACAACTATGGCTACACCTTC.